The 6 T cell receptor beta chains below were found in one sample sequenced in a study of siplizumab effects on memory and regulatory T cells. TCRdb's copy holds only in-frame clones and misses some; the assay was immunoSEQ multiplex PCR. This table has roughly 110,000 clones, roughly 95% appearing once. The sequencing input was non-Treg CD4+ T cells sorted from blood. These receptors came from a human donor in good health.

This sequence joins TRBV30 and TRBJ2-7, with D unclear. There are 15 residues in the CDR3. Germline V gives CDR1 GTSNPN, CDR2 SVGIG (reference sequence). V was cut by 0 bases and J by 3 bases, with 15 bases left in between. The DNA for the CDR3 is TGTGCCTGGAGTGTAGGCACCAACACCGGCTACGAGCAGTACTTC. Translation: CAWSVGTNTGYEQYF.

In regard to this clone: The CDR3 does not close with the conserved phenylalanine or tryptophan, likely indicating a read error. The CDR3 nucleotides are TGTGCCAGCAGTGAAGTCACCGCCCCCAATTCACCCCTCCACCTT. Its protein is CASSEVTAPNSPLHL. This chain links TRBV6-1 with TRBJ1-6; D is unresolved. With 1 base removed from V and 7 bases from J, the gap between germline ends came to 11 bases. The germline V gene encodes CDR1 MNHNS and CDR2 SASEGT. This CDR3 is built from 15 residues.

The chain has TRBV4-3 and TRBJ2-7; D not resolved. V was shortened by 2 bases and J by 0 bases, with 26 bases between the two germline ends. Germline-derived CDR1 and CDR2 are LGHNA and YSLEER. This CDR3 region has 20 residues. The CDR3 region has the DNA TGCGCCAGCAGCCAAAATTGGGCCTTACAAGGAAACATCGGCTCCTACGAGCAGTACTTC. As protein: CASSQNWALQGNIGSYEQYF.

The chain couples TRBV7-2 to TRBJ2-1; weak D call: TRBD1 (6 bases). The V and J ends lost 3 bases and 5 bases respectively, with 14 bases between them. CDR3 length: 15 residues. CDR1 is SGHTA, CDR2 FQGNSA, per germline. The CDR3 region is CASSFAAGTHNEQFF. CDR3 DNA: TGTGCCAGCAGCTTTGCGGCAGGGACACACAATGAGCAGTTCTTC.

J is TRBJ2-7 and V is TRBV5-6, with D maybe TRBD2 (5 bases). Trimming pared 0 bases from V and 5 bases from J, leaving 21 bases between. Germline V CDR1 and CDR2: SGHDT, YYEEEE. This CDR3 is 17 amino acids long. The CDR3 DNA reads as TGTGCCAGCAGCTTGGGGGTCGAGGGAACAGTGAAAAACGAGCAGTACTTC. This gives the protein CASSLGVEGTVKNEQYF.

The chain links TRBV5-6 to TRBJ2-4, with 10 bases lining up with TRBD1. V lost 4 bases and J lost 4; bases outside the gene matches: 5. This CDR3 spans 15 amino acids. Germline V gives CDR1 SGHDT, CDR2 YYEEEE. CDR3 nucleotides: TGTGCCAGCAGCCTGTTGGGACAGGGGAAAAACATTCAGTACTTC. It translates to CASSLLGQGKNIQYF. The full variable domain, in which reference TRBV5-6 and TRBJ2-4 provide the parts outside the CDR3, is DAGVTQSPTHLIKTRGQQVTLRCSPKSGHDTVSWYQQALGQGPQFIFQYYEEEERQRGNFPDRFSGHQFPNYSSELNVNALLLGDSALYLCASSLLGQGKNIQYFGAGTRLSVL.